A single sample gave rise to the 32 T cell receptor beta chains below, sequenced in a study of T-cell memory formation after mild COVID-19. One entry per CDR3 protein, called by TCRdb with MiXCR from the 5' RACE reads. The repertoire holds around 340,000 distinct CDR3 sequences, roughly 21% seen once, with 9.5% to 15% in the top ten. Material: PBMCs or a T cell subset sorted from them (not recorded which). All receptors come from an adult woman who had mild COVID-19 (a few samples of this study predate the infection). Cell type and time point are not known.

V is TRBV4-1 and J is TRBJ1-2, with D unresolved. The ends were cut back, 6 bases at V and 8 bases at J, with 19 bases in the middle. The CDR3 has 14 residues. Germline CDR1 MGHRA, CDR2 YSYEKL. CDR3: CASSRWGTSKGYTF. The CDR3, as DNA: TGCGCCAGCAGTCGGTGGGGAACGTCGAAAGGCTACACCTTC.

The rearrangement links TRBV5-4 to TRBJ1-2; 7 bases align to TRBD1. V lost 4 bases to trimming and J lost 2 bases; unmatched junction nucleotides: 23. This CDR3 has 20 amino acids. Germline values: CDR1 SGHNT, CDR2 YYREEE (reference sequence). In nucleotides, the CDR3 is TGTGCCAGCAGCCTCCGCCCAGACAGGGCCCTATCCCCTCACAACTATGGCTACACCTTC. Residues: CASSLRPDRALSPHNYGYTF. The entire variable domain, with the rest obtained from reference TRBV5-4 and TRBJ1-2, is as follows: ETGVTQSPTHLIKTRGQQVTLRCSSQSGHNTVSWYQQALGQGPQFIFQYYREEENGRGNFPPRFSGLQFPNYSSELNVNALELDDSALYLCASSLRPDRALSPHNYGYTFGSGTRLTVV.

The chain joins TRBV6-5 to TRBJ2-7; D is perhaps TRBD1 (6 bases). Germline CDR1 and CDR2: MNHEY and SVGAGI. The CDR3 totals 14 residues. Trimming pared 5 bases from V and 3 bases from J, leaving 14 bases between. The CDR3 loop reads CASSRQVPYYEQYF. CDR3 DNA sequence: TGTGCCAGCAGTAGACAGGTCCCCTACTACGAGCAGTACTTC.

This clonotype was picked up many times. V is TRBV4-1 and J is TRBJ1-1; D is unclear. CDR3 length: 14 residues. Germline loops: CDR1 MGHRA, CDR2 YSYEKL. V lost 0 bases and J lost 0, with 5 bases in between. The CDR3 here is CASSQDRVNTEAFF. The CDR3 nucleotides read TGCGCCAGCAGCCAAGATCGGGTGAACACTGAAGCTTTCTTT.

This chain links TRBV12-3 or TRBV12-4 with TRBJ1-2, with a tentative D call TRBD1 (5 bases). The CDR3 length is 13 residues. V shed 1 base and J shed 6 bases, with 9 bases lying between them. Written as DNA, the CDR3 is TGTGCCAGCAGTTTAGGGGGCCCCGATGGCTACACCTTC. This encodes CASSLGGPDGYTF.

The chain couples TRBV7-9 to TRBJ2-7; weak D call: TRBD2 (5 bases). In germline, CDR1 is SEHNR, CDR2 FQNEAQ (reference sequence). The CDR3 contains 20 residues. The V end lost 1 base, the J end lost 0 bases, and 25 bases lay between the germline ends. CDR3 amino acids: CASSLEPGLSRDQVSYEQYF. The DNA of the CDR3 is TGTGCCAGCAGCTTAGAGCCCGGTTTATCGAGGGATCAGGTCTCCTACGAGCAGTACTTC.

The CDR3 bases are TGTGCCAGCAGCCACGCCGGGACTAGCGGGACAGATACGCAGTATTTT. Protein product: CASSHAGTSGTDTQYF. The chain is built from TRBV3-1 and TRBJ2-3; 12 bases map to TRBD2. The CDR3 contains 16 residues. V lost 3 bases to trimming and J lost 3 bases; unmatched junction nucleotides: 4. Germline V gene lookup returns CDR1 LGHDT and CDR2 YNNKEL (reference sequence).

This clonotype came up a few times. The CDR3 here is CAISESGGSYNEQFF. In DNA, the CDR3 is TGTGCCATCAGTGAGTCGGGAGGGAGCTACAATGAGCAGTTCTTC. This sequence joins TRBV10-3 and TRBJ2-1; the match to TRBD2 covers 7 bases. Germline V gene sequence: CDR1 ENHRY, CDR2 SYGVKD. V trimming: 0 bases; J trimming: 3 bases; junction bases outside the gene matches: 2. This CDR3 is built from 15 residues.

The rearrangement uses TRBV12-3 or TRBV12-4 and TRBJ2-7; 10 nucleotides line up with TRBD2. Losses at the gene ends were 4 bases for V and 3 bases for J; bases not matched to a gene: 6. CDR3 length: 15 residues. CDR3 protein: CASSSRTSGLYEQYF. CDR3 bases: TGTGCCAGCAGTTCCCGGACTAGCGGCCTCTACGAGCAGTACTTC.

The chain carries TRBV12-3 or TRBV12-4 and TRBJ2-1; D remains ambiguous. The CDR3 loop spans 13 amino acids. V lost 2 bases, J lost 7 bases, and 9 bases lay in between. This CDR3 is CASSLSTVNEQFF. The CDR3 DNA reads TGTGCCAGCAGTTTATCGACGGTTAATGAGCAGTTCTTC.

This chain joins TRBV27 and TRBJ2-1, with D possibly TRBD2 on 5 matching bases. The germline V and J ends were trimmed by 5 bases and 10 bases, with 27 bases remaining between them. The CDR3 covers 17 residues. The germline V gene has CDR1 MNHEY and CDR2 SMNVEV (reference sequence). The CDR3 spells CASSPSPRRLRVWEQFF. In DNA, the CDR3 is TGTGCCAGCAGTCCCAGTCCTAGGAGATTGCGGGTTTGGGAGCAGTTCTTC.

The V call is TRBV6-5, the J call TRBJ2-7, with D possibly TRBD2 on 5 matching bases. Trimming left V 6 bases short and J 4 bases short, with 16 bases between. This CDR3 region has 14 residues. Germline lookup yields CDR1 MNHEY and CDR2 SVGAGI. The CDR3 loop is CASRNGGPRYEQYF. The CDR3 DNA is TGTGCCAGCAGGAACGGAGGCCCCAGGTACGAGCAGTACTTC.

The J gene is TRBJ1-2, the V gene TRBV6-1, with D possibly matching TRBD1 (6 bases). The CDR3 sequence is 15 residues long. Germline V gene sequence: CDR1 MNHNS, CDR2 SASEGT. V lost 3 bases and J 4 bases, leaving 15 bases between the germline ends. As DNA, the CDR3 is TGTGCCAGCAGTGATCCCCGGGGGCTAGTCTATGGCTACACCTTC. Its protein product is CASSDPRGLVYGYTF.

The rearrangement links TRBV12-3 or TRBV12-4 to TRBJ2-5, with D unresolved. V was clipped by 5 bases and J by 1 base, with 11 bases between them. This CDR3 spans 14 amino acids. The CDR3 bases are TGTGCCAGCAGTCCCACCGGGCCCCAAGAGACCCAGTACTTC. Translated, it gives CASSPTGPQETQYF.

The chain couples TRBV5-4 to TRBJ2-5; D not certain. Trimming pared 0 bases from V and 2 bases from J, leaving 8 bases between. Germline assignment: CDR1 SGHNT and CDR2 YYREEE (reference sequence). CDR3 size: 14 residues. CDR3 region: CASSLELAQETQYF. The CDR3 region has the DNA TGTGCCAGCAGCTTGGAGTTGGCTCAAGAGACCCAGTACTTC. Full variable domain (outside the CDR3, taken from reference TRBV5-4 and TRBJ2-5): ETGVTQSPTHLIKTRGQQVTLRCSSQSGHNTVSWYQQALGQGPQFIFQYYREEENGRGNFPPRFSGLQFPNYSSELNVNALELDDSALYLCASSLELAQETQYFGPGTRLLVL.

This chain connects TRBV7-2 to TRBJ2-1; 10 bases align to TRBD2. The ends lost 5 bases at V and 4 bases at J; junction bases unmatched: 5. From germline, CDR1 is SGHTA and CDR2 FQGNSA. The CDR3 covers 15 residues. The CDR3 DNA is TGTGCCAGCAGCCCTAGCGGGAGTGAGTACAATGAGCAGTTCTTC. Translation: CASSPSGSEYNEQFF.

Only one count was recorded for this clonotype. The rearrangement uses TRBV24-1 and TRBJ2-2, with a possible D match to TRBD1 (6 bases). This CDR3 is built from 15 residues. V lost 2 bases and J lost 1, with 7 bases in between. Germline V gene sequence: CDR1 KGHDR, CDR2 SFDVKD. CDR3 nucleotides: TGTGCCACCAGTGATTCGGGACAGAACACCGGGGAGCTGTTTTTT. Translation: CATSDSGQNTGELFF.

The chain carries TRBV5-5 and TRBJ2-3; 9 bases agree with TRBD1. The CDR3 is made up of 15 amino acids. V trimming: 0 bases; J trimming: 1 base; junction bases outside the gene matches: 0. Germline CDR1 reads SGHKS; CDR2 reads YYEKEE (reference sequence). Written as DNA, the CDR3 is TGTGCCAGCAGCTTGGGGACAGGGGGCACAGATACGCAGTATTTT. Encoded protein: CASSLGTGGTDTQYF.

The chain uses TRBV24-1 and TRBJ2-1; 9 bases are shared with TRBD2. Per the germline V gene, CDR1 is KGHDR and CDR2 is SFDVKD. V was pared by 3 bases and J by 2 bases, with 7 bases of the junction left unmatched. This CDR3 has 17 residues. This CDR3 is CATSDVSGRGTYNEQFF. CDR3 nucleotide sequence: TGTGCCACCAGTGATGTTAGCGGGAGAGGGACCTACAATGAGCAGTTCTTC.

This rearrangement joins TRBV5-4 to TRBJ2-3; D uncertain. The V end lost 1 base, the J end lost 2 bases, and 11 bases lay between the germline ends. This CDR3 contains 15 residues. Looked up from germline, CDR1 is SGHNT and CDR2 is YYREEE (reference sequence). The CDR3 DNA reads as TGTGCCAGCAGCTTGCGCGGCGTTGCCACAGATACGCAGTATTTT. Amino acids: CASSLRGVATDTQYF.

The V call is TRBV14, the J call TRBJ1-2; TRBD1 is a possible D gene (5 bases). Trimming removed 1 base from V and 4 bases from J, with 13 bases in between. The CDR3 runs 15 residues. From germline, CDR1 is SGHDN and CDR2 FVKESK. CDR3 nucleotides: TGTGCCAGCAGCCAAGCCGGGACCGGCTCCTATGGCTACACCTTC. Residues: CASSQAGTGSYGYTF.

CDR3 in amino acids: CASSPGQGISGNTIYF. DNA for the CDR3: TGTGCCAGCTCACCGGGACAGGGGATCTCTGGAAACACCATATATTTT. The chain joins TRBV18 to TRBJ1-3; 10 nucleotides match TRBD1. With 3 bases clipped from V and 0 bases from J, the junction kept 2 bases outside the gene matches. This CDR3 is 16 amino acids long. Germline V gene data show CDR1 as KGHSH and CDR2 as LQKENI.

The sample holds one count of this clonotype. The CDR3 DNA reads as TGCAGTGCTACCCGGAGGAGGGAGGCCAAAAACATTCAGTACTTC. Translating gives CSATRRREAKNIQYF. The chain uses TRBV20-1 and TRBJ2-4; tentatively, D is TRBD2 (6 bases). The CDR3 runs to 15 residues. Trimming shortened V by 4 bases and J by 1 base, and 14 bases separated the two germline ends. Germline assignment: CDR1 DFQATT and CDR2 SNEGSKA (reference sequence).

In this sample, this clonotype turned up a few times. The rearrangement uses TRBV7-6 and TRBJ2-7, with 8 nucleotides matching TRBD1. The CDR3 runs 16 residues. After removal of 4 bases from V and 2 bases from J, the junction contained 10 bases not matched to a gene. Germline CDR1 reads SGHVS; CDR2 reads FNYEAQ. DNA for the CDR3: TGTGCCAGCAGCTCTTGGGACAGGCCGAATCCCTACGAGCAGTACTTC. This gives the protein CASSSWDRPNPYEQYF.

The chain combines TRBV10-3 with TRBJ2-7; 7 nucleotides align to TRBD1. Germline-derived CDR1 and CDR2 are ENHRY and SYGVKD. The V gene end was trimmed by 6 bases and the J gene end by 4 bases; junction bases not matched to a gene: 9. The CDR3 has 14 residues. CDR3 loop: CAIRAGTALYEQYF. The DNA for the CDR3 is TGTGCCATCAGGGCCGGGACAGCACTATACGAGCAGTACTTC.

The rearrangement links TRBV20-1 to TRBJ1-1; 7 bases match TRBD1. Germline V gene lookup returns CDR1 DFQATT and CDR2 SNEGSKA (reference sequence). J lost 0 bases, V lost 5 bases, and 12 bases had no gene match. The CDR3 contains 16 residues. The CDR3 nucleotides are TGCAGTGCTTCCAGGGGGTCCGCCTCGTTGAACACTGAAGCTTTCTTT. Its protein product is CSASRGSASLNTEAFF.

J is TRBJ2-3 and V is TRBV5-1; 7 bases map to TRBD1. The CDR3 consists of 16 residues. V was pared by 3 bases and J by 2 bases, with 9 bases of the junction left unmatched. Germline V CDR1 and CDR2: SGHRS, YFSETQ. The CDR3 region has the DNA TGCGCCAGCAGCTGGAACAGGGGTCGGGACACAGATACGCAGTATTTT. This codes for CASSWNRGRDTDTQYF.

The chain carries TRBV5-5 and TRBJ1-1; no clear D. From germline, CDR1 is SGHKS and CDR2 YYEKEE (reference sequence). The CDR3 is 17 amino acids. Trimming pared 0 bases from V and 1 base from J, leaving 16 bases between. CDR3: CASSLAVGGGPNTEAFF. DNA for the CDR3: TGTGCCAGCAGCTTGGCGGTCGGTGGTGGACCGAACACTGAAGCTTTCTTT.

This clonotype was detected only a few times. This chain connects TRBV6-5 to TRBJ2-1; no clear D gene. Germline V lookup: CDR1 MNHEY, CDR2 SVGAGI. The CDR3 spans 12 residues. V shed 8 bases and J shed 6 bases, with 11 bases lying between them. The CDR3 DNA sequence: TGTGCCAGCTCCTCCTTCCTCAATGAGCAGTTCTTC. It is translated as CASSSFLNEQFF.

This clonotype was detected only a few times. This chain connects TRBV3-1 to TRBJ2-1; D remains ambiguous. V lost 4 bases and J lost 7, with 11 bases in between. Germline CDR1 reads LGHDT; CDR2 reads YNNKEL (reference sequence). The CDR3 contains 13 residues. The CDR3 loop reads CASSRYSPNEQFF. The CDR3 DNA is TGTGCCAGCAGCCGTTATAGCCCGAATGAGCAGTTCTTC.

This clonotype was detected many times. V is TRBV5-1 and J is TRBJ2-3, with D possibly being TRBD2 (5 bases). The V gene's germline CDR1 is SGHRS and CDR2 YFSETQ. V was pared by 3 bases and J by 0 bases, with 8 bases between. The CDR3 loop spans 14 amino acids. CDR3 sequence: CASSYGESTDTQYF. In DNA form, the CDR3 reads TGCGCCAGCAGCTACGGGGAGAGCACAGATACGCAGTATTTT.

The chain couples TRBV2 to TRBJ1-1; D gene unclear. The germline V and J ends were trimmed by 1 base and 4 bases, with 13 bases remaining between them. The CDR3 sequence is 15 residues long. Germline V lookup: CDR1 SNHLY, CDR2 FYNNEI. CDR3 bases: TGTGCCAGCAGTGAAGATGCAGCTTTGACCACTGAAGCTTTCTTT. This encodes CASSEDAALTTEAFF.